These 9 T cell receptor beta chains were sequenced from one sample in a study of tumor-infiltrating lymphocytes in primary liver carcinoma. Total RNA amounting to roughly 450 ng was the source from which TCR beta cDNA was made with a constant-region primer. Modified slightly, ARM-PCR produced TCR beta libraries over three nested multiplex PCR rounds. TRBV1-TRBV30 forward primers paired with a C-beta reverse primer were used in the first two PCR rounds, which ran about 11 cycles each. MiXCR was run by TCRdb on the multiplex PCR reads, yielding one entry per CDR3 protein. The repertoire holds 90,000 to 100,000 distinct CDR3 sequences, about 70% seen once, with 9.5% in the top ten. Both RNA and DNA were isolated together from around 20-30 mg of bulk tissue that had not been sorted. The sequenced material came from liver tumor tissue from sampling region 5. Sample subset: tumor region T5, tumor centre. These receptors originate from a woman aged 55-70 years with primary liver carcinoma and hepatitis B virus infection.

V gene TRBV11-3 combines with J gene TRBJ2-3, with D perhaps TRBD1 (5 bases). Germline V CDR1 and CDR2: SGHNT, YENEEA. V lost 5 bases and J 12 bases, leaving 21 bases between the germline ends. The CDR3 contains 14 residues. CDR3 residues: CASSHRTGTGTQYF. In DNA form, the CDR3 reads TGTGCCAGCAGCCATCGGACGGGCACAGGTACACAGTATTTT.

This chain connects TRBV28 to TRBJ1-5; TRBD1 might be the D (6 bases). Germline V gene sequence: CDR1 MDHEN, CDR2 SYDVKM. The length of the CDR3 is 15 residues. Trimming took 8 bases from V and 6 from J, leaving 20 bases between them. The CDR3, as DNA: TGTGCCAGCGGATTGTTACAGGGTGGGGGTCAGCCCCAGCATTTT. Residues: CASGLLQGGGQPQHF.

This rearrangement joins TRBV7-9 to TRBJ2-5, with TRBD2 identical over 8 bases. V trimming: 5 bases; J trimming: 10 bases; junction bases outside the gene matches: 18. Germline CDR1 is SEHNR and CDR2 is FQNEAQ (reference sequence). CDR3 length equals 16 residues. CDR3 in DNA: TGTGCCAGCAGCCCCCAGATTAGCGGGAACCAAGAGGACCAGTACTTC. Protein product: CASSPQISGNQEDQYF.

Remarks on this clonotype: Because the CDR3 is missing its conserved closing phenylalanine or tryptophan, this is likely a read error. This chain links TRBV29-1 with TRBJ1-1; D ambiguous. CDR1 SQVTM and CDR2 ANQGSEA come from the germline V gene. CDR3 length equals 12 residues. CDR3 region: CGVGNGRTEAFS. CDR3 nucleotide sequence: TGCGGCGTTGGGAATGGACGGACTGAAGCTTTCTCT.

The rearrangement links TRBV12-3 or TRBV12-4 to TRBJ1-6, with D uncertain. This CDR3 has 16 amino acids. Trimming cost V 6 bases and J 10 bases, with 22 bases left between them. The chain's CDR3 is CASRVSPQCGRSPLHF. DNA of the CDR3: TGTGCCAGCAGAGTCTCCCCCCAGTGTGGAAGATCACCCCTCCACTTT.

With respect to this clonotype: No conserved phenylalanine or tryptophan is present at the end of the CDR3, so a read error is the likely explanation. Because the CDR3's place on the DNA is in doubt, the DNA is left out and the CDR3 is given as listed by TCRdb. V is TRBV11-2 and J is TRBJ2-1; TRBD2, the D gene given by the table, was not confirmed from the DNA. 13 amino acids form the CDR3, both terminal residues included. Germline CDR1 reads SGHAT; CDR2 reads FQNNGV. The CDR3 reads CTSSWTSGAEQLL.

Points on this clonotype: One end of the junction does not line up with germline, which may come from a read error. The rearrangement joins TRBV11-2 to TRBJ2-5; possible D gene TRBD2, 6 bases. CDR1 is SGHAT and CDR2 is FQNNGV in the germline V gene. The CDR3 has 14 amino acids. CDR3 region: CASSPTGVKEAQYF. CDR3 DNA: TGTGCCAGCAGCCCCACGGGGGTGAAAGAGGCCCAGTACTTC.

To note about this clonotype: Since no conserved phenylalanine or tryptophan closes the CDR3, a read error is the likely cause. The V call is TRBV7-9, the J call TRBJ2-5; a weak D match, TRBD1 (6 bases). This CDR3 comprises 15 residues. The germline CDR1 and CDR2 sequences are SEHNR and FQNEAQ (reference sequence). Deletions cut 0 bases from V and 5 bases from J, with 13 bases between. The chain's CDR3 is CASSLATGRGETQYL. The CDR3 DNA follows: TGTGCCAGCAGCTTAGCCACCGGAAGGGGGGAGACCCAGTACCTC.

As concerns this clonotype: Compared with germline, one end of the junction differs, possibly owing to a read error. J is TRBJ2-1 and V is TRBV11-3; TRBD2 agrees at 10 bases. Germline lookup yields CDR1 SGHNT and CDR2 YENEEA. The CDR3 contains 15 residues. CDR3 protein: CGSNLGTSGKLEQLF. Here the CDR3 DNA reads TGTGGCAGCAACTTAGGAACTAGCGGGAAGCTTGAGCAGTTATTC.